This T cell receptor beta chain was identified during a study of breast tumors, draining lymph nodes, adjacent tissues. Breast cancer patients provided tissue from their axillary draining lymph nodes. TCRdb passed the multiplex PCR reads through MiXCR, listing each CDR3 protein once. The table has around 230,000 distinct CDR3 sequences, roughly 32% seen once. Study-level findings and limits: Compared with basal-like, luminal-like tumors shared significantly more repertoire with nontumor tissue. Tumor repertoires ranked between lymph nodes and nontumor tissue in diversity, with V and J gene preferences. The data were judged consistent with most tumor T cells coming from lymph node and expanding in tumor. Data only fit, rather than demonstrated, lymph node origin of most tumor T cells.

This clonotype was observed many times. Its specificity is not known. This CDR3 comprises 14 residues. Trimming took 7 bases from V and 0 from J, leaving 16 bases between them. Germline lookup yields CDR1 SQVTM and CDR2 ANQGSEA. The receptor comes from a female donor with breast cancer. Some clones in this sample may be carry-over from other donors' samples. The chain joins TRBV29-1 to TRBJ2-7; D might be TRBD1 (5 bases). Sequenced: axillary lymph node tissue. The CDR3 DNA reads TGCAGCGCCAGGGTGACCGGAAACTCCTACGAGCAGTACTTC. It translates to CSARVTGNSYEQYF.